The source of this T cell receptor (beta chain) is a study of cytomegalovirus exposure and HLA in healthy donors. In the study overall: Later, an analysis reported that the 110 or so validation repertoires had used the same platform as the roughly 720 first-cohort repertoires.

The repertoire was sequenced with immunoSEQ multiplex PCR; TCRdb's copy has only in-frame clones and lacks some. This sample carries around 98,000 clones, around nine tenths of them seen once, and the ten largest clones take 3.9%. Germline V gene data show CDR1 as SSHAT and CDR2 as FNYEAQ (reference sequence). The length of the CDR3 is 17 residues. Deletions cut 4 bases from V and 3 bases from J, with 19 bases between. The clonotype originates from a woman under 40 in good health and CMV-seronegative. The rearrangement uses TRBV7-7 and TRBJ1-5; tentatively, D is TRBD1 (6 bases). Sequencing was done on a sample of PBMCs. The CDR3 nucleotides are TGTGCCAGCAGCTCTTGGGGACATCAAGTTCTCAATCAGCCCCAGCATTTT. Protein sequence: CASSSWGHQVLNQPQHF.